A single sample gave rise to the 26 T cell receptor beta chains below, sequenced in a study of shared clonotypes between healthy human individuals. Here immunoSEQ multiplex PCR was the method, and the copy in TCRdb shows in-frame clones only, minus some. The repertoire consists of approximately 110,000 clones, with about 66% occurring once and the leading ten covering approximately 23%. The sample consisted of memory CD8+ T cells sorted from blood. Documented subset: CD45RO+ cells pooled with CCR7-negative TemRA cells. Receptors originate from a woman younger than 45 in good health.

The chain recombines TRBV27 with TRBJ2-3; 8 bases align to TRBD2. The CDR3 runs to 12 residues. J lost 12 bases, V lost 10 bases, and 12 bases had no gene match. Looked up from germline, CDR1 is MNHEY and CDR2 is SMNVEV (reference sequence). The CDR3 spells CAILTPGLDQYF. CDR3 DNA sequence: TGTGCCATCCTTACACCGGGACTAGATCAGTATTTT.

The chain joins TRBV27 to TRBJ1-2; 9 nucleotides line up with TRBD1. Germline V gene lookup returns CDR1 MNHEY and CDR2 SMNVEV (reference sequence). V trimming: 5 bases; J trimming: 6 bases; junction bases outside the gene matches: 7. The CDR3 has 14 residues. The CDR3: CASSPWTGEHGYTF. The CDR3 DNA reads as TGTGCCAGCAGTCCATGGACAGGGGAGCATGGCTACACCTTC.

The CDR3 protein is CASSLSGSYEQYF. CDR3 sequence (DNA): TGTGCCAGCAGCCTTTCGGGCTCCTACGAGCAGTACTTC. J is TRBJ2-7 and V is TRBV14; D is unclear. V gave up 4 bases and J gave up 0 bases, with 7 bases separating them. Per germline, CDR1 SGHDN and CDR2 FVKESK. This CDR3 spans 13 amino acids.

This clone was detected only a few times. As DNA, the CDR3 is TGTGCCAGCAGCTTACTAGCGGGTACTCAAGAGACCCAGTACTTC. It specifies CASSLLAGTQETQYF. The gene calls are TRBV7-8 and TRBJ2-5; 8 positions match TRBD2. This CDR3 is 15 amino acids long. V gave up 2 bases and J gave up 2 bases; unmatched junction bases: 4. Germline values: CDR1 SGHVS, CDR2 FQNEAQ.

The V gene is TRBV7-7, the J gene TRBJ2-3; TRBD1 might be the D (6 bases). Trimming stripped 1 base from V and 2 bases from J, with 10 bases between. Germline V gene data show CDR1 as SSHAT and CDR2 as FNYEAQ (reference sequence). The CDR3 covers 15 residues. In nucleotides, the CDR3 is TGTGCCAGCAGCTTAGGGACAGATTACACAGATACGCAGTATTTT. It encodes CASSLGTDYTDTQYF.

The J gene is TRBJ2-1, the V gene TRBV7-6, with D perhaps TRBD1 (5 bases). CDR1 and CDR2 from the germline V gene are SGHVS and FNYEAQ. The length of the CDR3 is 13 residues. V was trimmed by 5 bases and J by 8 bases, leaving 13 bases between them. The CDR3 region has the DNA TGTGCCAGCAGCCTTGGGGCCGTGGATGAGCAGTTCTTC. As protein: CASSLGAVDEQFF.

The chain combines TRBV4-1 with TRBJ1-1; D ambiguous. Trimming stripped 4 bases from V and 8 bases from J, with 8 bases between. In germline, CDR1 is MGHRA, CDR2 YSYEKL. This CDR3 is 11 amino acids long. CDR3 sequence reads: CASSRGSEAFF. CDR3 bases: TGCGCCAGCAGCCGGGGATCCGAAGCTTTCTTT.

The CDR3 loop reads CASSMGLAGGYNEQFF. The CDR3, as DNA: TGTGCCAGTAGTATGGGACTAGCGGGAGGCTACAATGAGCAGTTCTTC. The chain links TRBV19 to TRBJ2-1, with 15 positions matching TRBD2. From germline, CDR1 is LNHDA and CDR2 SQIVND (reference sequence). This CDR3 spans 16 amino acids. The trim removed 3 bases at V and 3 bases at J, leaving 0 bases unmatched.

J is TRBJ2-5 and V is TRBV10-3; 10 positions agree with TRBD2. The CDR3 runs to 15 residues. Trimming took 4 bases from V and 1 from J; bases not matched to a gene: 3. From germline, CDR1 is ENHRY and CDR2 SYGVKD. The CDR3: CAISVSGRSQETQYF. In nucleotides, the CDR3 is TGTGCCATCAGTGTTAGCGGGAGGTCCCAAGAGACCCAGTACTTC.

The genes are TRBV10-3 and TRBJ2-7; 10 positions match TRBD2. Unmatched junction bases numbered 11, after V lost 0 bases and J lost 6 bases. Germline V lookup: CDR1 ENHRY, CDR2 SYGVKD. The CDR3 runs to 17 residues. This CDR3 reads CAISESRVSGRASEQYF. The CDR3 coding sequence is TGTGCCATCAGTGAGTCGCGGGTAAGCGGGAGGGCCTCCGAGCAGTACTTC.

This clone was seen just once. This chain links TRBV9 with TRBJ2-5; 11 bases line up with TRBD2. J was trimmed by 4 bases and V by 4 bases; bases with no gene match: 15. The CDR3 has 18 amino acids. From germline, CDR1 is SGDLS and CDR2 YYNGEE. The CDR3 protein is CASSPRSTSGKYGETQYF. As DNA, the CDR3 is TGTGCCAGCAGCCCCCGCTCGACTAGCGGGAAATATGGAGAGACCCAGTACTTC.

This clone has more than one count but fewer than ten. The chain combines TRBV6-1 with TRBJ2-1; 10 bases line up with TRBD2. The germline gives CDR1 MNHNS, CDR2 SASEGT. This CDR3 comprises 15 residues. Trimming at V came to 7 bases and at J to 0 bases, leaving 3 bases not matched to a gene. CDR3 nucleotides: TGTGCCAGCATGGAGCGGGAGGGCTCCTACAATGAGCAGTTCTTC. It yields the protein CASMEREGSYNEQFF.

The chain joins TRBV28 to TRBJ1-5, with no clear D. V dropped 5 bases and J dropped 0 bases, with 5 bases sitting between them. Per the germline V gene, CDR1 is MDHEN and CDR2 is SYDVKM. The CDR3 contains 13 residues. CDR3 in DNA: TGTGCCAGCAGTGTGTTTAGCAATCAGCCCCAGCATTTT. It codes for CASSVFSNQPQHF.

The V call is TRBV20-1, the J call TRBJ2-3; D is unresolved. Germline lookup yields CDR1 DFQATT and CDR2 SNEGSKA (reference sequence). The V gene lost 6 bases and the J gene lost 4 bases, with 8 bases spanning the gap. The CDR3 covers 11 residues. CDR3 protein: CSAYMSDTQYF. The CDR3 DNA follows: TGCAGTGCCTATATGTCAGATACGCAGTATTTT.

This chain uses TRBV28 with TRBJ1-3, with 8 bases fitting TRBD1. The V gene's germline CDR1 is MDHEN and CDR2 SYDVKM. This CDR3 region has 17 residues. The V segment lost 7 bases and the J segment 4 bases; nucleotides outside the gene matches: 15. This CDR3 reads CASTHLDRAYKGNTIYF. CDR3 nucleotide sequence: TGTGCCAGCACCCACCTGGACAGGGCCTATAAGGGAAACACCATATATTTT.

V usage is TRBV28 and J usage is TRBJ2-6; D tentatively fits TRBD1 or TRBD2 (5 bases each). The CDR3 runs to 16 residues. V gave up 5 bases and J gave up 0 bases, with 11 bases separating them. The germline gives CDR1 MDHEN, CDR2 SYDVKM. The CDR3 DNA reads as TGTGCCAGCAGTACCTGGGGGTTCTCTGGGGCCAACGTCCTGACTTTC. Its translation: CASSTWGFSGANVLTF.

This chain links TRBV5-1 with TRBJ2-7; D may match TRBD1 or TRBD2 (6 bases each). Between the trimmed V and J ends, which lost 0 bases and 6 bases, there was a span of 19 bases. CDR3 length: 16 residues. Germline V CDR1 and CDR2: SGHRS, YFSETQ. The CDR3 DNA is TGCGCCAGCAGCTTGGTAGGAGGGACACAGGGTGTCGAGCAGTACTTC. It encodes CASSLVGGTQGVEQYF. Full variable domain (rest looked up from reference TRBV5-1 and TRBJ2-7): KAGVTQTPRYLIKTRGQQVTLSCSPISGHRSVSWYQQTPGQGLQFLFEYFSETQRNKGNFPGRFSGRQFSNSRSEMNVSTLELGDSALYLCASSLVGGTQGVEQYFGPGTRLTVT.

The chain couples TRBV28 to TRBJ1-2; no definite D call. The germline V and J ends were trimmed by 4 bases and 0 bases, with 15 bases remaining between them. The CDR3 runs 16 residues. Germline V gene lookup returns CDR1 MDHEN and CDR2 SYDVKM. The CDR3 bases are TGTGCCAGCAGTTCAGCCCATTACATATCTAACTATGGCTACACCTTC. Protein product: CASSSAHYISNYGYTF.

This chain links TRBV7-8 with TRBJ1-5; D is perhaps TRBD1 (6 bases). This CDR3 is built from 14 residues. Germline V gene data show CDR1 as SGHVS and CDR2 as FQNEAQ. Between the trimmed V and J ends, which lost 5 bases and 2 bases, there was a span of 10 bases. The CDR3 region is CASSLPGGNQPQHF. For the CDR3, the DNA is TGTGCCAGCAGCCTTCCAGGGGGCAATCAGCCCCAGCATTTT. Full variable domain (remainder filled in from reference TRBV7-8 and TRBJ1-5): GAGVSQSPRYKVAKRGQDVALRCDPISGHVSLFWYQQALGQGPEFLTYFQNEAQLDKSGLPSDRFFAERPEGSVSTLKIQRTQQEDSAVYLCASSLPGGNQPQHFGDGTRLSIL.

The CDR3 sequence: CASSPPSRADTQYF. The CDR3 DNA sequence: TGTGCCAGCTCACCACCTTCTCGAGCAGATACGCAGTATTTT. This chain uses TRBV18 with TRBJ2-3; D gene ambiguous. CDR3 length equals 14 residues. V lost 0 bases, J lost 4 bases, and 8 bases lay in between. CDR1 is KGHSH, CDR2 LQKENI, per germline.

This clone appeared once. CDR3 amino acids: CASSPLSGSGYEQYF. The CDR3 nucleotides are TGTGCCAGCAGCCCTTTGAGCGGGAGTGGGTACGAGCAGTACTTC. This chain uses TRBV7-9 with TRBJ2-7; 8 bases match TRBD2. The junction had 10 bases not matched to a gene; V was cut back by 5 bases and J by 4 bases. The length of the CDR3 is 15 residues. CDR1 is SEHNR and CDR2 is FQNEAQ in the germline V gene (reference sequence).

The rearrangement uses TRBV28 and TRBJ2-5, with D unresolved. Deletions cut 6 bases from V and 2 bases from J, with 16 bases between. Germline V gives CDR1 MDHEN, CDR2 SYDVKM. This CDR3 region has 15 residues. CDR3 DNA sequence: TGTGCCAGCAGGCCAATGAGATTAGGGCAAGAGACCCAGTACTTC. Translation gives CASRPMRLGQETQYF.

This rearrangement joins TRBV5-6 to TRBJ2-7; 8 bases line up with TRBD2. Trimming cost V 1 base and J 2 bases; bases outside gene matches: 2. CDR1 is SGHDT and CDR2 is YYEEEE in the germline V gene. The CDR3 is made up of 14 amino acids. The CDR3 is CASSLSGRAYEQYF. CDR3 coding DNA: TGTGCCAGCAGCTTGTCCGGGAGGGCCTACGAGCAGTACTTC.

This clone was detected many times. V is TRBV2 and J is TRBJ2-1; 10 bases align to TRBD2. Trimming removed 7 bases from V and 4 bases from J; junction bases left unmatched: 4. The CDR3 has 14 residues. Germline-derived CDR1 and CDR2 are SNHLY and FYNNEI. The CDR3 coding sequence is TGTGCCAGCAAGTCGACTAGCGGGTACAATGAGCAGTTCTTC. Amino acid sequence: CASKSTSGYNEQFF.

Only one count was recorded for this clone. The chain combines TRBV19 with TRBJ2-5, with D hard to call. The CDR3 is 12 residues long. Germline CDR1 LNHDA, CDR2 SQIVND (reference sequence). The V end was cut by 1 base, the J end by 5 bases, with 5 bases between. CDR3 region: CASSIGAETQYF. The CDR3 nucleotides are TGTGCCAGTAGTATAGGCGCGGAGACCCAGTACTTC.

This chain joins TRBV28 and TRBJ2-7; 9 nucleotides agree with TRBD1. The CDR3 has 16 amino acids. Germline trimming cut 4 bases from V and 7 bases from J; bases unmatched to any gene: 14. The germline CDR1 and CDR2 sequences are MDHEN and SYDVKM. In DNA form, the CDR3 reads TGTGCCAGCAGTTGGATTCCGGGACAGGGTTATGGGGAGCAGTACTTC. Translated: CASSWIPGQGYGEQYF. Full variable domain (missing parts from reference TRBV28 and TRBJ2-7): DVKVTQSSRYLVKRTGEKVFLECVQDMDHENMFWYRQDPGLGLRLIYFSYDVKMKEKGDIPEGYSVSREKKERFSLILESASTNQTSMYLCASSWIPGQGYGEQYFGPGTRLTVT.